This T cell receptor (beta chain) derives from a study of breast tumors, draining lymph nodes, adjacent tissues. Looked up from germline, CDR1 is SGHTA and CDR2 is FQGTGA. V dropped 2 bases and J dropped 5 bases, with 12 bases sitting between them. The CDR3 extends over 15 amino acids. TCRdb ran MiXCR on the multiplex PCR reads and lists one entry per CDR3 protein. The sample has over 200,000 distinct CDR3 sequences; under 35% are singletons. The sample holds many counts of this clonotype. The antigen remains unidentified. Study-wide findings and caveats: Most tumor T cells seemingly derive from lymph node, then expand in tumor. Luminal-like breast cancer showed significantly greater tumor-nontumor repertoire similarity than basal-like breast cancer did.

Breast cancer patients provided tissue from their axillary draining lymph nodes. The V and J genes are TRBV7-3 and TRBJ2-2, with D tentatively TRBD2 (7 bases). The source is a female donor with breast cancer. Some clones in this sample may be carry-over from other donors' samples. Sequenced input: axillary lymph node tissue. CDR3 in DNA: TGTGCCAGCAGCTTAGGGGGGGCGCAAACCGGGGAGCTGTTTTTT. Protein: CASSLGGAQTGELFF.